This T cell receptor (beta chain) comes out of a study of human T cells and chemical hapten exposure (dated by TCRdb to 2020 to 2022). With respect to the entire study: For sensitization, 2% DPC in acetone was applied to a roughly 2 cm by roughly 2 cm area of upper inner arm skin. Blood samples were taken from patients before sensitization (week 0) and then at 2, 6 and about 24 weeks after DPC sensitization. Patients additionally received weekly therapeutic DPC doses to the scalp throughout the roughly 25-week study period. In alopecia patients, the study followed how the peripheral blood TCR repertoire changed in vivo over primary and secondary sensitization to diphenylcyclopropenone (DPC), a hapten. Around 30 alopecia patients provided blood for TCR sequencing at one to four time points (pre-sensitization, 2, 6 and 24 weeks). The mostly female patient cohort included alopecia areata with under or over 50% scalp involvement, alopecia totalis and alopecia universalis. Patch testing was done on the upper back using Finn chambers containing 0.01% DPC, and results were scored after 6 days according to International Contact Dermatitis Research Group standards. Libraries were pooled for sequencing, and variation in per-sample TCR yields was attributed mainly to small differences in library volumes within the pool.

Library construction relied on RACE. The listed sequencing device is NextSeq 500. Library preparation attached unique molecular identifiers to individual cDNA molecules for quantitative, reproducible TCR counting. Both TCR alpha and TCR beta chains were sequenced from each blood RNA sample. For the original study's pipeline: A median of roughly 99,000 TCRs per sample was observed, with a range of roughly 20,000 to 700,000. The Decombinator software suite was used to annotate V, J and CDR3 in the TCR reads. For PS versus PT1 abundance plots, all samples were subsampled to the same number of TCRs (28,000). TCRs were defined as expanded if absent before sensitization and observed at least eight times at the 2-week time point. TCRdb reran the public reads through fastp at Q25 and MiXCR, keeping productive beta chains. CDR3 protein sequences are deduplicated, and each keeps its most common genes and DNA. TCRdb's processing, not the study's, gives the V and J calls here. For this sample the table gives roughly 380,000 distinct CDR3 sequences, of which 4.5% to 6% were detected only once. Clones ranked in the top ten supply approximately 2.4% of the sample.

Sample time point, as interpreted from the label and publication: pre-sensitization, week 0. Interpreted using the paper, the treatment or condition label stands for: therapeutic diphenylcyclopropenone sensitization with weekly scalp DPC. Blood at each patch-test visit was drawn before the patch test was applied. Patients were eligible if aged 18 to 70, diagnosed with alopecia and judged suitable for DPC therapy, and pregnant patients were excluded. Total RNA was extracted from unfractionated whole blood that had been collected in Tempus Blood RNA tubes. The paper's findings and limits, for the study overall: Alopecia, a presumed autoimmune disease, was present in all patients, so the immune response of the patients might differ from that of healthy individuals. The number of TCRs above 1 in 1000 frequency did not change with DPC sensitization; there was no evidence of global repertoire structure alterations. Expanded TCRs formed significantly more large CDR3 similarity clusters than pre-sensitization or healthy control sets, consistent with antigen-driven responses. Patch test score was positively correlated with the number of PT1 expanded TCRs, with significance at thresholds 8, 16 and 32 but not at 4. Repeated subsampling changed both the strength of the expansion versus patch-test correlation and the threshold at which the correlation became significant.

This clonotype was seen ten or more times. The antigen it recognizes is unknown. Base qualities were left out, and no much larger clone turns up one base away. The junction carries 6 bases between V and J, which are trimmed by 6 bases and 0 bases respectively. The germline V gene gives CDR1 as SNHLY and CDR2 as FYNNEI. Inclusive of the bounding cysteine and phenylalanine, the CDR3 is 13 residues long. Only the CDR3 part of the read is kept: 39 bases, read in frame from the first base. The chain links TRBV2 with TRBJ1-5, with the D segment identity uncertain. This receptor was taken from a woman between 45 and 65 years old with alopecia areata. Some clones in this sample may be carry-over from other donors' samples. Specimen: whole blood, collected in connection with sensitization to the hapten diphenylcyclopropenone (DPC). The CDR3 loop reads CASREFSNQPQHF. The nucleotide sequence is TGTGCCAGCAGAGAATTTAGCAATCAGCCCCAGCATTTT.